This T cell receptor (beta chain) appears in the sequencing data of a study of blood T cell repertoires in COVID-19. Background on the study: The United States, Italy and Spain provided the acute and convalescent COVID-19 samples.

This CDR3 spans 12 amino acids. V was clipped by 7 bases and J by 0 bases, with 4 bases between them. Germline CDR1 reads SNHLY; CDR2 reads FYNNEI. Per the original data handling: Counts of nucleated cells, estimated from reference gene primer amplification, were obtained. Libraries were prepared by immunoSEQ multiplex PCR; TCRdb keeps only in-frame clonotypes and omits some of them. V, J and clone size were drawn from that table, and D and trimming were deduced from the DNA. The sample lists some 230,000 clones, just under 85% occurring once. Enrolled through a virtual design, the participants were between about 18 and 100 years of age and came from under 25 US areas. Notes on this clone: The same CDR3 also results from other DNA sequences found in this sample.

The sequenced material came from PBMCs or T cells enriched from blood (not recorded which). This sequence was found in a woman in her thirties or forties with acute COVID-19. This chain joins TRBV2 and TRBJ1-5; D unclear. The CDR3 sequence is CASTNSNQPQHF. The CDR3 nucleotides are TGTGCCAGCACCAATAGCAATCAGCCCCAGCATTTT.